Described below is a single T cell receptor beta chain sequence and its context. Repertoires were generated with immunoSEQ multiplex PCR, while TCRdb's copy carries only in-frame clones and drops some. The table has 150,000 to 200,000 clones, around 90% seen once; the top ten hold about 1.4%. The CDR3 has 15 amino acids. This sample is drawn from a study of blood T cell repertoires in COVID-19. Study-level background: COVID-19 samples collected from the United States, Italy and Spain covered acute and convalescent phases.

The sequencing sample was made of peripheral blood. This chain joins TRBV12-2 and TRBJ1-3; TRBD1 is the table's D call and was not checked against the DNA. TRBV12-2 is annotated as a pseudogene. The receptor was isolated from a woman between 45 and 60 years old with acute or convalescent COVID-19. CDR3 coding DNA: TGTGCAAGTCGCTTATGGAGGACAGGGGTTGACACCATATATTTT. It specifies CASRLWRTGVDTIYF.